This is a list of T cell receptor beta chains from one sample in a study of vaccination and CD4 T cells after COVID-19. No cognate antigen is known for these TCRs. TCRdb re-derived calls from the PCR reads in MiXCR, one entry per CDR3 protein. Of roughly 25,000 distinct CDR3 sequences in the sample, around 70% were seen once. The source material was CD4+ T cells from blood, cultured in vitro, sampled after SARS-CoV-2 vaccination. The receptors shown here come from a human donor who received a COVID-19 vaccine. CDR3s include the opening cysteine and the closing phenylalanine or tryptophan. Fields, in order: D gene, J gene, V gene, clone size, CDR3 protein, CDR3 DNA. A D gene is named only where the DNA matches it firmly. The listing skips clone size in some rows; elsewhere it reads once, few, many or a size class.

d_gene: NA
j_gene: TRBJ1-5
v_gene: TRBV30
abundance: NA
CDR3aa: CAWSIQTSNQPQHF
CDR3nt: TGTGCCTGGAGCATACAGACCAGCAATCAGCCCCAGCATTTT

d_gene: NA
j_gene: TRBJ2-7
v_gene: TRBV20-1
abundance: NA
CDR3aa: CSARDTRRGRDLYEQYF
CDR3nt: TGCAGTGCTAGGGACACGAGGAGGGGGAGGGATCTTTACGAGCAGTACTTC

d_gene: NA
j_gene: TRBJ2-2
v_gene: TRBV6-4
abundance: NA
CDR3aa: CASSDSIRAGELFF
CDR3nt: TGTGCCAGCAGTGACTCGATACGTGCCGGGGAGCTGTTTTTT

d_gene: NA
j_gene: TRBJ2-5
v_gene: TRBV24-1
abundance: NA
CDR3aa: CATSDFGQPQETQYF
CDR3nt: TGTGCCACCAGTGATTTTGGGCAGCCCCAAGAGACCCAGTACTTC

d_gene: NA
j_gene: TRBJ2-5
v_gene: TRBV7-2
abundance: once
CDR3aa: CASSPGTRETQYF
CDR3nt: TGTGCCAGCAGCCCAGGGACCCGAGAGACCCAGTACTTC

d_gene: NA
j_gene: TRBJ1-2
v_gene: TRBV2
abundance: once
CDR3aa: CASRGRTSMGYTF
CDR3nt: TGTGCCAGCAGGGGGAGAACTTCTATGGGCTACACCTTC

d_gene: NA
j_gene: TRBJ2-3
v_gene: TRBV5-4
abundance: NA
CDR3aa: CASSLVSKGDTDTQYF
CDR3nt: TGTGCCAGCAGCTTGGTGTCGAAGGGGGACACAGATACGCAGTATTTT

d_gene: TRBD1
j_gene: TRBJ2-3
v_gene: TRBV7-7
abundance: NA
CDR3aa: CASSLGLAGGRDTQYF
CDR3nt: TGTGCCAGCAGCTTAGGGTTGGCAGGGGGTAGAGATACGCAGTATTTT

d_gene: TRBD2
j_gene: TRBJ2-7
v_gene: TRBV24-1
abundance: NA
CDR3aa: CATSDPSGGTYEQYF
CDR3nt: TGTGCCACCAGTGATCCTAGCGGGGGGACCTACGAGCAGTACTTC

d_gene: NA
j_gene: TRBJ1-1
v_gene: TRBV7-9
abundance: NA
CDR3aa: CASSLRLGAADEAFF
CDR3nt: TGTGCCAGCAGCCTACGCCTAGGGGCTGCCGATGAAGCTTTCTTT

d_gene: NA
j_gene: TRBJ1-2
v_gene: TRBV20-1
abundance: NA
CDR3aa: CSAQPGSGGYTF
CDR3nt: TGCAGTGCGCAGCCAGGGTCGGGTGGCTACACCTTC

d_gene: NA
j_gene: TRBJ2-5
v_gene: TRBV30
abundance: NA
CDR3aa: CAWSSRDQDGETQYF
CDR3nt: TGTGCCTGGAGTTCCCGGGACCAGGACGGGGAGACCCAGTACTTC

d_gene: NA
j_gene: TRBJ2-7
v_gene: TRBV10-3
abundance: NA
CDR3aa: CAISDGATSYEQYF
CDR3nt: TGTGCCATCAGTGATGGGGCCACCTCCTACGAGCAGTACTTC

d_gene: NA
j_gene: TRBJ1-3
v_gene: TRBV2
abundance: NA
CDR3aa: CASSEGLSGNTIYF
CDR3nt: TGTGCCAGCAGTGAGGGGCTATCTGGAAACACCATATATTTT

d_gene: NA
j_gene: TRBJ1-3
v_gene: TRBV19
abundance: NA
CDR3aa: CASELNWGENTIYF
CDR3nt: TGTGCCAGTGAATTAAACTGGGGCGAAAACACCATATATTTT

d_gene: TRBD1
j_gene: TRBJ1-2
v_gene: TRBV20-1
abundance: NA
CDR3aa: CSARPRGQGNYGYTF
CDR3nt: TGCAGTGCTAGACCACGGGGACAGGGGAACTATGGCTACACCTTC

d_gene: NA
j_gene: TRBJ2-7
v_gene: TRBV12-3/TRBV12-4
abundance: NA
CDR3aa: CASSRTGPRNEQYF
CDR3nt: TGTGCCAGCAGTCGGACGGGACCTCGAAACGAGCAGTACTTC

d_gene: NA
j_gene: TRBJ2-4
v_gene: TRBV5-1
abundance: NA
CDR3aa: CASSLGGVEIQYF
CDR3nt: TGCGCCAGCAGCTTGGGCGGTGTAGAGATTCAGTACTTC

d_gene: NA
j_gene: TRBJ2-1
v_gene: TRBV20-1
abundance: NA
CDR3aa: CSVDNLYQGEQFF
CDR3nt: TGCAGTGTGGACAACCTCTACCAGGGTGAGCAGTTCTTC

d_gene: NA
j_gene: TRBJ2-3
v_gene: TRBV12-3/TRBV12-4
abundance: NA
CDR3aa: CASSSPEHRGQYF
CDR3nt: TGTGCCAGCAGTTCCCCCGAACACCGGGGGCAGTATTTT

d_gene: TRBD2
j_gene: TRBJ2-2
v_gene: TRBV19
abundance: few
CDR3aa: CASSIWLAGVNTGELFF
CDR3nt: TGTGCCAGTAGTATATGGCTAGCGGGCGTGAACACCGGGGAGCTGTTTTTT

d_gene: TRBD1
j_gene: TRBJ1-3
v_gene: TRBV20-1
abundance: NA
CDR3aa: CSARAGQGSRSGNTIYF
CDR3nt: TGCAGTGCAAGAGCGGGACAGGGGTCTCGCTCTGGAAACACCATATATTTT

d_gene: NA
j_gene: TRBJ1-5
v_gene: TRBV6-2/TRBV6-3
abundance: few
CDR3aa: CASSLGSYNQPQHF
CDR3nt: TGTGCCAGCAGTCTTGGCAGCTACAATCAGCCCCAGCATTTT

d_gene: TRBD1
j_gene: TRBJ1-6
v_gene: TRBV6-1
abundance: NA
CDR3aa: CASSVRGLISSYNSPLHF
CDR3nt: TGTGCCAGCAGTGTCAGGGGGTTAATTAGCTCCTATAATTCACCCCTCCACTTT

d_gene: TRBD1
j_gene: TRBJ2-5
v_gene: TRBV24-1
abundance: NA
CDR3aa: CATSEPDREPETQYF
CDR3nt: TGTGCCACCAGTGAGCCGGACAGGGAACCAGAGACCCAGTACTTC

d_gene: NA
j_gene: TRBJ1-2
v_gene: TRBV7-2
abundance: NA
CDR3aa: CASSLARGPDYGYTF
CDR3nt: TGTGCCAGCAGCTTAGCTCGGGGCCCGGACTATGGCTACACCTTC

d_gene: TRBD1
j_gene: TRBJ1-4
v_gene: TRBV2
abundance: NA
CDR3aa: CASSGTRGQGGGKLFF
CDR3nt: TGTGCCAGCAGTGGAACCAGAGGACAGGGTGGGGGAAAACTGTTTTTT

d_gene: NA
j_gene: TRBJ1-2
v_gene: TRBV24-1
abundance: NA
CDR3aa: CATSDYDGVGVYGYTF
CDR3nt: TGTGCCACCAGTGACTACGACGGAGTCGGGGTCTATGGCTACACCTTC

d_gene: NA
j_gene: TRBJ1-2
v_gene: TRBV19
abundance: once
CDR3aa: CASSSLDGYTF
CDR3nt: TGTGCCAGTAGCTCTCTGGATGGCTACACCTTC

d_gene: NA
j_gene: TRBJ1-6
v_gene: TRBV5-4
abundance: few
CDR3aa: CASSKVRNSPLHF
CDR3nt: TGTGCCAGCAGTAAGGTTCGCAATTCACCCCTCCACTTT

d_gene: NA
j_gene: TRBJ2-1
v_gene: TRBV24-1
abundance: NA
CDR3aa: CATEADEQFF
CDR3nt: TGTGCCACGGAGGCCGATGAGCAGTTCTTC

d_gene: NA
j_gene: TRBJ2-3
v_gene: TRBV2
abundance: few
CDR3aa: CASAGDRFADTQYF
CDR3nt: TGTGCCAGCGCTGGGGATCGGTTCGCAGATACGCAGTATTTT

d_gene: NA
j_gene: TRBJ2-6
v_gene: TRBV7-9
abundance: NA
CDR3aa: CASSSPPGANVLTF
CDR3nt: TGTGCCAGCAGCTCTCCTCCTGGGGCCAACGTCCTGACTTTC

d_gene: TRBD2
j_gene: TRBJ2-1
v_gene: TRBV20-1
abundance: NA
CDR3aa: CSASPSGGFGEQFF
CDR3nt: TGCAGTGCTAGTCCTAGCGGGGGGTTCGGTGAGCAGTTCTTC

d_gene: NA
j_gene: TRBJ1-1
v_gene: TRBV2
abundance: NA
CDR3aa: CASSSPGTLNTEAFF
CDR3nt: TGTGCCAGCAGTTCACCCGGGACACTGAACACTGAAGCTTTCTTT

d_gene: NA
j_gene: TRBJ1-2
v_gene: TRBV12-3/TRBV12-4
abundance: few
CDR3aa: CASTDLTANYGYTF
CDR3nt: TGTGCCAGCACCGATCTGACAGCTAACTATGGCTACACCTTC

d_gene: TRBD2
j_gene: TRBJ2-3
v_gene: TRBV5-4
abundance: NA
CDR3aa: CASSLVAGGNTDTQYF
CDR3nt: TGTGCCAGCAGCTTGGTAGCGGGGGGGAACACAGATACGCAGTATTTT

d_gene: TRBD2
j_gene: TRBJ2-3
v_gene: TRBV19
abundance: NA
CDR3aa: CASSIGSGGADNTDTQYF
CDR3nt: TGTGCCAGTAGTATAGGTAGCGGGGGGGCCGACAACACAGATACGCAGTATTTT

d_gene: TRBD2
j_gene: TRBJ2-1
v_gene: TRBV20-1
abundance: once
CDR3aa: CSASASGGEQFF
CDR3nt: TGCAGTGCTAGTGCTAGCGGGGGGGAGCAGTTCTTC

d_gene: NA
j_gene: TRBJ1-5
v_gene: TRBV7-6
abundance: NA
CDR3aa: CASRTGPQHF
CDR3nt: TGTGCCAGCAGGACGGGGCCCCAGCATTTT

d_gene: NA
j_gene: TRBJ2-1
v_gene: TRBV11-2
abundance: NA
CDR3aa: CASSVSYNEQFF
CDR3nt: TGTGCCAGCAGTGTCTCCTACAATGAGCAGTTCTTC

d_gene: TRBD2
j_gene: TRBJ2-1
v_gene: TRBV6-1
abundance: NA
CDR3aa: CASSLTRGASYNEQFF
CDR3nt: TGTGCCAGCAGTCTGACGCGGGGGGCCTCCTACAATGAGCAGTTCTTC

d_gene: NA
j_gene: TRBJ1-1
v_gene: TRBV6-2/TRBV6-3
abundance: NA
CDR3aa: CASSRGRGANTEAFF
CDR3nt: TGTGCCAGCAGCCGAGGGAGGGGAGCTAACACTGAAGCTTTCTTT

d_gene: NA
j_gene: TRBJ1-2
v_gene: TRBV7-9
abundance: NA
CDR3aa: CASSLKTNYGYTF
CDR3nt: TGTGCCAGCAGCTTAAAGACAAACTATGGCTACACCTTC

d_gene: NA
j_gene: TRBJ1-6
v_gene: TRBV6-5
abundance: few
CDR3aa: CASSYSRGRQVSYNSPLHF
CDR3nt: TGTGCCAGCAGTTACTCGCGGGGACGACAGGTCTCCTATAATTCACCCCTCCACTTT

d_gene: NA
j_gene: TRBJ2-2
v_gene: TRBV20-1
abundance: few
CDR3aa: CSARNPMGNLKGELFF
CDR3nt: TGCAGTGCTAGAAACCCTATGGGGAATCTAAAAGGGGAGCTGTTTTTT

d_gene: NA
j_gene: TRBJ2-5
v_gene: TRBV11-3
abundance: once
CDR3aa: CASSLSPSGETQYF
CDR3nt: TGTGCCAGCAGCCTCTCGCCGAGTGGAGAGACCCAGTACTTC

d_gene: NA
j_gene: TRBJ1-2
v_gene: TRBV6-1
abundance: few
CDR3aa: CASSHRDSANYGYTF
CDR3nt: TGTGCCAGCAGCCACAGGGATTCCGCTAACTATGGCTACACCTTC

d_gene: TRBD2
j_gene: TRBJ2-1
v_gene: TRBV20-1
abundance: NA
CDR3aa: CSAKAGGGYNEQFF
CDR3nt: TGCAGTGCCAAGGCGGGGGGCGGGTACAATGAGCAGTTCTTC

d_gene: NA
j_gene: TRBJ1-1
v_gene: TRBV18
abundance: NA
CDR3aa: CASSPPGRTTEAFF
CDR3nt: TGTGCCAGCTCACCACCAGGGAGGACCACTGAAGCTTTCTTT

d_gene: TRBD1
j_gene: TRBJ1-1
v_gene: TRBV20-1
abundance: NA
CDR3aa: CSASTGVGTEAFF
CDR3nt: TGCAGTGCTAGCACAGGGGTGGGCACTGAAGCTTTCTTT

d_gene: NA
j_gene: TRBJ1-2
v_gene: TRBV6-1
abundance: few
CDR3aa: CASSELGYGYTF
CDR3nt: TGTGCCAGCAGTGAACTGGGGTATGGCTACACCTTC

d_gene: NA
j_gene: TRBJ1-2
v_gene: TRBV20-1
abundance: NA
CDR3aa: CSAPHDRTHGYTF
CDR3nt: TGCAGTGCTCCGCACGACAGGACCCATGGCTACACCTTC